Below are 22 T cell receptor beta chains sequenced from a single sample in a study of blood T cell repertoires in COVID-19. Data came from immunoSEQ multiplex PCR; TCRdb stores just in-frame clones and leaves some out. The data contain some 200,000 clones, 80% to 90% of them seen just once; the ten biggest clones take up roughly 11%. Source material: peripheral blood. The receptors derive from a woman aged 55-69 years with COVID-19, enrolled during active disease.

The genes are TRBV10-2 and TRBJ2-1; D unclear. The CDR3 spans 15 residues. The V end lost 4 bases, the J end lost 0 bases, and 10 bases lay between the germline ends. Germline V gene data show CDR1 as WSHSY and CDR2 as SAAADI. CDR3 loop: CASSAIESSYNEQFF. CDR3 DNA sequence: TGCGCCAGCAGTGCCATTGAGAGCTCCTACAATGAGCAGTTCTTC.

The genes are TRBV7-9 and TRBJ1-6; D is ambiguous. The ends were cut back, 1 base at V and 7 bases at J, with 11 bases in the middle. The germline V gene encodes CDR1 SEHNR and CDR2 FQNEAQ (reference sequence). This CDR3 spans 15 amino acids. CDR3 DNA sequence: TGTGCCAGCAGCTTAGGCGGGGATCTGAATTCACCCCTCCACTTT. Its translation is CASSLGGDLNSPLHF.

This clone came up once. V gene TRBV12-3 or TRBV12-4 combines with J gene TRBJ1-2, with 7 bases fitting TRBD1. This CDR3 contains 13 residues. V shed 5 bases and J 5 bases; nucleotides not matched to a gene: 5. The CDR3 region is CASSMTGPYGYTF. CDR3 in DNA: TGTGCCAGCAGTATGACAGGGCCTTATGGCTACACCTTC.

This clone was observed once. This chain uses TRBV2 with TRBJ1-6, with 9 bases identical to TRBD1. Germline trimming cut 3 bases from V and 7 bases from J; bases unmatched to any gene: 4. The CDR3 runs to 15 residues. The germline gives CDR1 SNHLY, CDR2 FYNNEI. The CDR3 DNA is TGTGCCAGCAGTGAGCCGGGACAGGGAAATTCACCCCTCCACTTT. Residues: CASSEPGQGNSPLHF. Combining the CDR3 with reference TRBV2 and TRBJ1-6 gives the whole variable domain EPEVTQTPSHQVTQMGQEVILRCVPISNHLYFYWYRQILGQKVEFLVSFYNNEISEKSEIFDDQFSVERPDGSNFTLKIRSTKLEDSAMYFCASSEPGQGNSPLHFGNGTRLTVT.

This clone was counted once. The chain joins TRBV10-1 to TRBJ2-7; D possibly corresponds to TRBD1 (6 bases). Deletions cut 8 bases from V and 5 bases from J, with 13 bases between. Germline CDR1 is WNHNN and CDR2 is SYGVQD (reference sequence). The CDR3 totals 12 residues. The CDR3 loop is CASASGAHEQYF. The CDR3 DNA is TGCGCCAGCGCATCAGGGGCCCACGAGCAGTACTTC.

The chain employs TRBV18 and TRBJ1-5; TRBD1 might be the D (5 bases). V lost 2 bases, J lost 1 base, and 18 bases lay in between. Per germline, CDR1 KGHSH and CDR2 LQKENI. The CDR3 spans 18 residues. DNA of the CDR3: TGTGCCAGCTCACCAGTCGACTCCCGTGGGGGGAGCAATCAGCCCCAGCATTTT. It translates to CASSPVDSRGGSNQPQHF. Full variable domain (missing parts from reference TRBV18 and TRBJ1-5): NAGVMQNPRHLVRRRGQEARLRCSPMKGHSHVYWYRQLPEEGLKFMVYLQKENIIDESGMPKERFSAEFPKEGPSILRIQQVVRGDSAAYFCASSPVDSRGGSNQPQHFGDGTRLSIL.

The rearrangement joins TRBV6-2 or TRBV6-3 to TRBJ1-4; no clear D gene. Germline loops: CDR1 MNHEY, CDR2 SVGEGT. Between the trimmed V and J ends, which lost 2 bases and 3 bases, there was a span of 4 bases. The CDR3 has 13 residues. The CDR3 sequence: CASSYAANEKLFF. CDR3 sequence (DNA): TGTGCCAGCAGTTACGCAGCTAATGAAAAACTGTTTTTT.

The table lists this clone with a few counts. The chain couples TRBV6-2 or TRBV6-3 to TRBJ1-3, with D unclear. The V end lost 4 bases, the J end lost 0 bases, and 7 bases lay between the germline ends. The CDR3 has 14 amino acids. CDR1 is MNHEY, CDR2 SVGEGT, per germline. The CDR3 is CASSFPGSGNTIYF. The CDR3 nucleotides read TGTGCCAGCAGTTTCCCGGGCTCTGGAAACACCATATATTTT.

The chain employs TRBV24-1 and TRBJ2-1, with a possible D match to TRBD2 (5 bases). The CDR3 loop spans 13 amino acids. The V and J ends lost 1 base and 9 bases respectively, with 9 bases between them. Germline V gives CDR1 KGHDR, CDR2 SFDVKD. The CDR3 region is CATSDLSGSEQFF. CDR3 sequence (DNA): TGTGCCACCAGTGATTTAAGTGGGAGTGAGCAGTTCTTC.

The rearrangement uses TRBV3-1 (or the pseudogene TRBV3-2) and TRBJ2-7; 14 bases match TRBD2. Germline V CDR1 and CDR2: LGHDT, YNNKEL (reference sequence). The junction had 11 bases not matched to a gene; V was cut back by 2 bases and J by 5 bases. This CDR3 region has 18 residues. This chain's CDR3 is CASSQLLGLAGVSDEQYF. The CDR3 DNA is TGTGCCAGCAGCCAACTTTTGGGACTAGCGGGAGTAAGCGACGAGCAGTACTTC.

The rearrangement joins TRBV5-6 to TRBJ1-2; weak D call: TRBD1 (6 bases). CDR3 length: 14 amino acids. V lost 3 bases and J 7 bases, leaving 16 bases between the germline ends. Germline assignment: CDR1 SGHDT and CDR2 YYEEEE. The CDR3 nucleotides are TGTGCCAGCAGCTGGGGGACAACTAGGCTTGGCTACACCTTC. Its protein product is CASSWGTTRLGYTF.

V usage is TRBV7-3 and J usage is TRBJ1-1; 7 bases align to TRBD1. The CDR3 is made up of 14 amino acids. Germline V gene sequence: CDR1 SGHTA, CDR2 FQGTGA. V lost 5 bases, J lost 2 bases, and 5 bases stayed unmatched. CDR3 bases: TGTGCCAGCAGCGAACAGGGGTTCAACACTGAAGCTTTCTTT. It encodes CASSEQGFNTEAFF. Supplemented by reference TRBV7-3 and TRBJ1-1, the full variable domain reads GAGVSQTPSNKVTEKGKYVELRCDPISGHTALYWYRQSLGQGPEFLIYFQGTGAADDSGLPNDRFFAVRPEGSVSTLKIQRTERGDSAVYLCASSEQGFNTEAFFGQGTRLTVV.

The rearrangement uses TRBV7-8 and TRBJ2-3; no definite D call. The CDR3 length is 15 residues. The germline V and J ends were trimmed by 1 base and 1 base, with 9 bases remaining between them. The germline V gene encodes CDR1 SGHVS and CDR2 FQNEAQ. Written as DNA, the CDR3 is TGTGCCAGCAGCTTAGTCCCCCGCGGCACAGATACGCAGTATTTT. The encoded protein is CASSLVPRGTDTQYF. The full variable domain, with the rest looked up from reference TRBV7-8 and TRBJ2-3, is GAGVSQSPRYKVAKRGQDVALRCDPISGHVSLFWYQQALGQGPEFLTYFQNEAQLDKSGLPSDRFFAERPEGSVSTLKIQRTQQEDSAVYLCASSLVPRGTDTQYFGPGTRLTVL.

The CDR3 is CASSSEAINQPQHF. The CDR3 DNA follows: TGTGCCAGTAGTAGCGAGGCTATCAATCAGCCCCAGCATTTT. V usage is TRBV19 and J usage is TRBJ1-5; D is unresolved. This CDR3 region has 14 residues. V gave up 4 bases and J gave up 3 bases, with 10 bases separating them. CDR1 LNHDA and CDR2 SQIVND come from the germline V gene (reference sequence).

The chain recombines TRBV4-3 with TRBJ2-7, with TRBD2 as a possible D gene (6 bases). The germline V gene encodes CDR1 LGHNA and CDR2 YSLEER. The germline V and J ends were trimmed by 0 bases and 3 bases, with 12 bases remaining between them. The CDR3 extends over 15 amino acids. CDR3 protein: CASSQEGGPHYEQYF. CDR3 nucleotides: TGCGCCAGCAGCCAAGAGGGGGGTCCCCACTACGAGCAGTACTTC.

This clone was found a few times. The chain recombines TRBV19 with TRBJ2-7, with 7 bases identical to TRBD2. This CDR3 has 16 residues. Germline values: CDR1 LNHDA, CDR2 SQIVND (reference sequence). V shed 3 bases and J 2 bases; nucleotides not matched to a gene: 10. DNA of the CDR3: TGTGCCAGTAGTATGGCCGTGGCGGGAGCACCCTACGAGCAGTACTTC. Its translation: CASSMAVAGAPYEQYF. Based on the CDR3 plus reference TRBV19 and TRBJ2-7, the full variable domain is DGGITQSPKYLFRKEGQNVTLSCEQNLNHDAMYWYRQDPGQGLRLIYYSQIVNDFQKGDIAEGYSVSREKKESFPLTVTSAQKNPTAFYLCASSMAVAGAPYEQYFGPGTRLTVT.

The chain combines TRBV30 with TRBJ1-5; tentatively, D is TRBD1 (6 bases). Looked up from germline, CDR1 is GTSNPN and CDR2 is SVGIG (reference sequence). V was shortened by 4 bases and J by 3 bases, with 7 bases between the two germline ends. CDR3 length: 12 residues. This CDR3 reads CAWNRDNQPQHF. The DNA of the CDR3 is TGTGCCTGGAACAGGGACAATCAGCCCCAGCATTTT.

The chain recombines TRBV19 with TRBJ2-1, with 12 bases matching TRBD2. Trimming cost V 4 bases and J 7 bases; bases outside gene matches: 8. This CDR3 is 16 amino acids long. The germline CDR1 and CDR2 sequences are LNHDA and SQIVND (reference sequence). The CDR3 sequence is CASSTLTSGRWNEQFF. The CDR3 bases are TGTGCCAGTAGTACCCTAACTAGCGGGAGGTGGAATGAGCAGTTCTTC. Based on the CDR3 plus reference TRBV19 and TRBJ2-1, the full variable domain is DGGITQSPKYLFRKEGQNVTLSCEQNLNHDAMYWYRQDPGQGLRLIYYSQIVNDFQKGDIAEGYSVSREKKESFPLTVTSAQKNPTAFYLCASSTLTSGRWNEQFFGPGTRLTVL.

The chain combines TRBV21-1 with TRBJ2-7; the table's D call, TRBD2, was not checked against the DNA. TRBV21-1 is a pseudogene locus. The CDR3 loop spans 18 amino acids. CDR3: CASSNLGTSGRVTYEQYF. CDR3 DNA: TGTGCCAGCAGCAACCTTGGGACTAGCGGGAGAGTAACCTACGAGCAGTACTTC.

The V call is TRBV28, the J call TRBJ1-1; 8 nucleotides align to TRBD1. V gave up 8 bases and J gave up 5 bases; unmatched junction bases: 13. From germline, CDR1 is MDHEN and CDR2 SYDVKM. The CDR3 runs 15 residues. The CDR3 sequence: CASRGVDRGGTEAFF. Written as DNA, the CDR3 is TGTGCCAGCCGGGGAGTAGACAGGGGAGGGACTGAAGCTTTCTTT.

The table lists this clone with a count of one. V and J are TRBV19 and TRBJ2-5, with D possibly TRBD2 on 5 matching bases. This CDR3 is 13 amino acids long. Germline V gene sequence: CDR1 LNHDA, CDR2 SQIVND (reference sequence). V gave up 3 bases and J gave up 5 bases, with 10 bases separating them. In nucleotides, the CDR3 is TGTGCCAGTAGTATGGCGGGTGGGGAGACCCAGTACTTC. Amino acids: CASSMAGGETQYF.

The chain recombines TRBV11-3 with TRBJ1-1; D may be TRBD1 (5 bases). The CDR3 loop spans 12 amino acids. Deletions cut 8 bases from V and 4 bases from J, with 11 bases between. Germline CDR1 is SGHNT and CDR2 is YENEEA. CDR3 coding DNA: TGTGCCAGCGGCAGGGATTTCACTGAAGCTTTCTTT. Its translation: CASGRDFTEAFF. Using reference TRBV11-3 and TRBJ1-1 for the parts outside the CDR3, the full variable domain is EAGVVQSPRYKIIEKKQPVAFWCNPISGHNTLYWYLQNLGQGPELLIRYENEEAVDDSQLPKDRFSAERLKGVDSTLKIQPAELGDSAVYLCASGRDFTEAFFGQGTRLTVV.